This TCR beta chain stems from a study of OX40 agonist ivuxolimab in advanced cancers. On this clone: Antigen unknown.

Whole-study findings and limits: The investigators did not determine what antigen specificity the expanded peripheral T cells had.

This table comes from immunoSEQ multiplex PCR, and its TCRdb copy is limited to in-frame clones, with some not included. Of 98,000 or so clones in the sample, 75% to 90% were seen once. Sequenced here: CD4+ or CD8+ T cells sorted from blood, sampled in a trial of the OX40 agonist ivuxolimab. The sequence was collected from an adult with an advanced solid tumor such as melanoma, head and neck, liver or kidney cancer.

This chain's CDR3 is CASSLVTGKGNTIYF. The CDR3 region has the DNA TGTGCCAGCAGCTTAGTAACGGGGAAGGGAAACACCATATATTTT. The V gene is TRBV7-2, the J gene TRBJ1-3; D not certain. The V end lost 1 base, the J end lost 4 bases, and 11 bases lay between the germline ends. Germline assignment: CDR1 SGHTA and CDR2 FQGNSA. The CDR3 loop spans 15 amino acids. Complete variable domain (other parts from reference TRBV7-2 and TRBJ1-3): GAGVSQSPSNKVTEKGKDVELRCDPISGHTALYWYRQSLGQGLEFLIYFQGNSAPDKSGLPSDRFSAERTGGSVSTLTIQRTQQEDSAVYLCASSLVTGKGNTIYFGEGSWLTVV.